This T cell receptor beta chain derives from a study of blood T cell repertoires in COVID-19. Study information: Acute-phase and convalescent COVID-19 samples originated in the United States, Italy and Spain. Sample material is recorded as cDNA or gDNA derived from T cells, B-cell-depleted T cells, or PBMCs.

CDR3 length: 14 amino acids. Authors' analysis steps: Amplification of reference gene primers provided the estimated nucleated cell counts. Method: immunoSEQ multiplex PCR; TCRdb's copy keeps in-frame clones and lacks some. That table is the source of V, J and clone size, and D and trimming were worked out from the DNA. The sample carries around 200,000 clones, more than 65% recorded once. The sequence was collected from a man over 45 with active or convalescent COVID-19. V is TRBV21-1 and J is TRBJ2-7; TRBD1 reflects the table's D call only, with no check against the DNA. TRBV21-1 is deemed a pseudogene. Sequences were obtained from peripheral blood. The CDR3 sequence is CASSKGVQGYEQYF. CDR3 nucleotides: TGTGCCAGCAGCAAAGGAGTCCAGGGCTACGAGCAGTACTTC.